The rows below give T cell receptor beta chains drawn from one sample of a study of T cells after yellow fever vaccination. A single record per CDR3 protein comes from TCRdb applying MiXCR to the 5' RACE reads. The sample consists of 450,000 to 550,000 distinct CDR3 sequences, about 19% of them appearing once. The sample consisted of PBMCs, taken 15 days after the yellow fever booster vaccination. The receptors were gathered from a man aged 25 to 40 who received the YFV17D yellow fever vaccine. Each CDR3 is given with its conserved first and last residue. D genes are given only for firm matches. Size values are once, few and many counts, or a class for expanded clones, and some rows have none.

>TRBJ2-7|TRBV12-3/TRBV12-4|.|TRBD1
CASSPVGTGSEQYF
TGTGCCAGCAGTCCCGTGGGGACAGGGTCCGAGCAGTACTTC
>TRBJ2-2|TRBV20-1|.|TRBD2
CSAADSWAGVFTGELFF
TGCAGTGCAGCGGATAGTTGGGCGGGAGTGTTCACCGGGGAGCTGTTTTTT
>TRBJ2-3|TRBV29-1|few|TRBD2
CSVLLAGGSYTQYF
TGCAGCGTACTACTAGCGGGGGGCTCTTATACGCAGTATTTT
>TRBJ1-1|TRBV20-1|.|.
CSSRGDPNTEAFF
TGCAGTTCACGGGGGGACCCGAACACTGAAGCTTTCTTT
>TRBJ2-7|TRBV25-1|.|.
CASSEGWGTLYEQYF
TGTGCCAGCAGTGAAGGGTGGGGTACCCTTTACGAGCAGTACTTC
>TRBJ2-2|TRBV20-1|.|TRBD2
CSARAGAGGFTGELFF
TGCAGTGCTAGAGCTGGTGCGGGAGGGTTCACCGGGGAGCTGTTTTTT
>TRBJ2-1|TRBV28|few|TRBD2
CASRPGLAVSKDEQFF
TGTGCCAGCAGACCGGGACTAGCGGTGTCTAAGGATGAGCAGTTCTTC
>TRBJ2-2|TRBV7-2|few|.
CASSLAGLNAGELFF
TGTGCCAGCAGCTTAGCTGGACTTAATGCCGGGGAGCTGTTTTTT
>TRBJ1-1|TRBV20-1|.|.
CSARVGRETEAFF
TGCAGTGCTAGAGTGGGACGTGAAACTGAAGCTTTCTTT
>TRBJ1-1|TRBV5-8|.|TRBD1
CASSFGGTANTEAFF
TGTGCCAGCAGCTTCGGTGGGACAGCGAACACTGAAGCTTTCTTT
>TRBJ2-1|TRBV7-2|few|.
CASSVRYSEQFF
TGTGCCAGCAGTGTTCGTTACAGTGAGCAGTTCTTC
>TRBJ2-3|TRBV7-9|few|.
CASSRLPRETDTQYF
TGTGCCAGCAGCCGACTTCCTAGAGAAACAGATACGCAGTATTTT
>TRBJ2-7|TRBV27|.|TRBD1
CASSSQGVGEQYF
TGTGCCAGCAGTTCTCAGGGGGTGGGCGAGCAGTACTTC
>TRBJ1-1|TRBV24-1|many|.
CATFSSHWNTEAFF
TGTGCCACCTTTTCATCCCACTGGAACACTGAAGCTTTCTTT
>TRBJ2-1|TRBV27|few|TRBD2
CASSLSGTSKEQFF
TGTGCCAGCAGTTTATCCGGGACTAGCAAAGAGCAGTTCTTC
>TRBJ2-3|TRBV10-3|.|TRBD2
CAVTEEREMSDTQYF
TGTGCCGTCACCGAGGAGCGGGAAATGTCGGATACGCAGTATTTT
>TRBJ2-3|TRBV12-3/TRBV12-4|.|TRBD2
CASSFTAGGTDTQYF
TGTGCCAGCAGTTTTACTGCGGGAGGCACAGATACGCAGTATTTT
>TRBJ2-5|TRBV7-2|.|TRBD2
CASSLASGTFAYF
TGTGCCAGCAGCTTAGCGAGCGGGACTTTCGCTTACTTC
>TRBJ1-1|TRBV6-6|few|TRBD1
CASSRQGTEAFF
TGTGCCAGCAGCCGACAGGGGACTGAAGCTTTCTTT
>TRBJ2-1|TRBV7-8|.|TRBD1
CASESTGTDYNEQIF
TGTGCCAGCGAATCTACCGGGACAGACTACAATGAGCAGATCTTC
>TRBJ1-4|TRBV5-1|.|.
CASSLVAANEKLFF
TGCGCCAGCAGCTTGGTGGCCGCTAATGAAAAACTGTTTTTT
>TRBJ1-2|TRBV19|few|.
CATTVGGNVVYGYTF
TGTGCCACTACCGTAGGGGGGAATGTCGTGTATGGCTACACCTTC
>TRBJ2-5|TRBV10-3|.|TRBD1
CAISDFGQGTETQYF
TGTGCCATCAGTGATTTCGGACAGGGCACAGAGACCCAGTACTTC
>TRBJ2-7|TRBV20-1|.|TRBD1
CSARTGDNYEQYF
TGCAGTGCTAGGACAGGGGACAACTACGAGCAGTACTTC
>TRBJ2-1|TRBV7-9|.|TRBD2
CASGLAGFNEQFF
TGTGCCAGCGGACTAGCGGGCTTCAATGAGCAGTTCTTC
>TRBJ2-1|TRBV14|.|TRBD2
CASSQAGTSRYNEQFF
TGTGCCAGCAGCCAAGCCGGGACTAGTCGTTACAATGAGCAGTTCTTC
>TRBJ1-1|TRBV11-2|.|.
CASKGGYLTNTEAFF
TGTGCCAGCAAGGGAGGGTATCTAACGAACACTGAAGCTTTCTTT
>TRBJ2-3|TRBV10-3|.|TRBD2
CAISGGLAGNTQYF
TGTGCCATCAGCGGGGGACTAGCGGGAAACACGCAGTATTTT
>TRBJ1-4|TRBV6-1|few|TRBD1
CASRTGTTNEKLFF
TGTGCCAGCAGGACAGGGACAACTAATGAAAAACTGTTTTTT
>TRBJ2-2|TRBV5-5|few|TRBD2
CASSSEAGANTGELFF
TGTGCCAGCAGCAGCGAAGCGGGGGCGAACACCGGGGAGCTGTTTTTT
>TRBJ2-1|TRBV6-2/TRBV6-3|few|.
CASSGGQPRDEQFF
TGTGCCAGCAGTGGCGGACAGCCTCGGGATGAGCAGTTCTTC
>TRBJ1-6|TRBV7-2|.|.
CASSLVRVVTSPLHF
TGTGCCAGCAGCTTAGTTAGGGTTGTGACTTCACCCCTCCACTTT
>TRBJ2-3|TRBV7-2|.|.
CASSQGHSTDTQYF
TGTGCCAGCAGCCAGGGACACAGCACAGATACGCAGTATTTT
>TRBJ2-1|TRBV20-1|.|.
CSARDLAEGLYNEQFF
TGCAGCGCTAGAGATCTAGCAGAGGGCCTCTACAATGAGCAGTTCTTC
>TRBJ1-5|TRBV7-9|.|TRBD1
CASSLGVDRGNQPQHF
TGTGCCAGCAGCTTAGGAGTCGACAGGGGCAATCAGCCCCAGCATTTT
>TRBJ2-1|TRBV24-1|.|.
CATMSGSPYNEQFF
TGTGCCACCATGAGCGGTTCACCCTACAATGAGCAGTTCTTC
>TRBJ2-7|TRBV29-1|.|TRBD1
CSVAGTGNYEQYF
TGCAGCGTTGCTGGGACAGGGAACTACGAGCAGTACTTC